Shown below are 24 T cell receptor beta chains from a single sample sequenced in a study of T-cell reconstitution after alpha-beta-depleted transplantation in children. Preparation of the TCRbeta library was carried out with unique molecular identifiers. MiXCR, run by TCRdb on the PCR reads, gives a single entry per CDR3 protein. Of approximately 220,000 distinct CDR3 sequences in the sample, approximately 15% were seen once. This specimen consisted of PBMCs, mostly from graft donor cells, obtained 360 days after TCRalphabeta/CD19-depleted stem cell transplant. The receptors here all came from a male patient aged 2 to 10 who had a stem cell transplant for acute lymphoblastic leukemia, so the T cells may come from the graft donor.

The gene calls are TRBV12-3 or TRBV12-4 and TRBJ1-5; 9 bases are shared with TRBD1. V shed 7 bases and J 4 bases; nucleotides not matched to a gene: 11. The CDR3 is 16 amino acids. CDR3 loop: CASTGPGTGRNQPQHF. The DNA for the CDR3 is TGTGCCAGCACCGGTCCCGGGACAGGGAGAAATCAGCCCCAGCATTTT.

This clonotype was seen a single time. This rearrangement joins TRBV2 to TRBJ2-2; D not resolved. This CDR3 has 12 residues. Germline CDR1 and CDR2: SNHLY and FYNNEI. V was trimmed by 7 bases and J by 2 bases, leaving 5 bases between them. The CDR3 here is CASTVNTGELFF. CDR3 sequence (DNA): TGTGCCAGCACCGTTAACACCGGGGAGCTGTTTTTT.

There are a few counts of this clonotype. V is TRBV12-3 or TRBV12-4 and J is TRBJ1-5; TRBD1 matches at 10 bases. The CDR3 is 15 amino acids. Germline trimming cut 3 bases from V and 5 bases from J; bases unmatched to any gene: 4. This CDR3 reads CASSFDRGRDQPQHF. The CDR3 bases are TGTGCCAGCAGTTTCGACAGGGGGCGAGATCAGCCCCAGCATTTT.

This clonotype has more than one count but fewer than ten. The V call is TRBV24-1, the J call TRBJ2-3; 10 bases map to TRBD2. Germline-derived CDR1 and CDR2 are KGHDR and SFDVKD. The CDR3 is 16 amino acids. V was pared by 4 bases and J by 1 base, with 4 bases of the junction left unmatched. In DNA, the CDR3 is TGTGCCACCAGTGAGACCGGGACTAGCGGCACAGATACGCAGTATTTT. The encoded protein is CATSETGTSGTDTQYF.

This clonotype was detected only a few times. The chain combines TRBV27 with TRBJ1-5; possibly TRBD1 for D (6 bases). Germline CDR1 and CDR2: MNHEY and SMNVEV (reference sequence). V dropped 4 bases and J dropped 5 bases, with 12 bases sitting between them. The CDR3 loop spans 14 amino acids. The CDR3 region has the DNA TGTGCCAGCAGTTCCGGGGGCGCATATCAGCCCCAGCATTTT. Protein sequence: CASSSGGAYQPQHF.

The CDR3 here is CASSLESAAALRQPQHF. CDR3 sequence (DNA): TGTGCCAGCAGCTTAGAATCGGCAGCGGCGTTGCGCCAGCCCCAGCATTTT. The chain combines TRBV7-8 with TRBJ1-5; D ambiguous. The CDR3 spans 17 residues. Germline V lookup: CDR1 SGHVS, CDR2 FQNEAQ. V was clipped by 1 base and J by 7 bases, with 20 bases between them.

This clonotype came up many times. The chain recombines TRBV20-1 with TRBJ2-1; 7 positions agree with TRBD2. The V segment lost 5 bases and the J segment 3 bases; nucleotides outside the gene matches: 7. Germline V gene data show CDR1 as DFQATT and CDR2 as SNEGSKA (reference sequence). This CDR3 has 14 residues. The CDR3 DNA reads TGCAGTGCTCCCCGGGAGGTTAACTACAATGAGCAGTTCTTC. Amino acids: CSAPREVNYNEQFF.

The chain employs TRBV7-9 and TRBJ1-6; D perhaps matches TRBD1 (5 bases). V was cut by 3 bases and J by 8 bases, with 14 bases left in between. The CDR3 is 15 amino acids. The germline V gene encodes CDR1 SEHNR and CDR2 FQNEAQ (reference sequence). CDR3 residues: CASSLRSRGDSPLHF. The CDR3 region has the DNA TGTGCCAGCAGCTTGCGGTCCAGAGGGGATTCACCCCTCCACTTT.

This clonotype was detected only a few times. The CDR3 reads CSASSWTSGKETQYF. The CDR3 DNA reads as TGCAGTGCTAGTAGCTGGACTAGCGGGAAAGAGACCCAGTACTTC. V gene TRBV20-1 combines with J gene TRBJ2-5; 12 nucleotides agree with TRBD2. The V gene end was trimmed by 3 bases and the J gene end by 3 bases; junction bases not matched to a gene: 5. The CDR3 is 15 amino acids. Germline V gene lookup returns CDR1 DFQATT and CDR2 SNEGSKA (reference sequence).

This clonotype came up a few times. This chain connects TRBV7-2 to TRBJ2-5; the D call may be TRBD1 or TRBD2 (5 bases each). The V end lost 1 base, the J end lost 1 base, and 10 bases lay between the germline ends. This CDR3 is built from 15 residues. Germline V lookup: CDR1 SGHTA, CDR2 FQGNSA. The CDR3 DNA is TGTGCCAGCAGCTTAGTTGTGGGGGTCCAAGAGACCCAGTACTTC. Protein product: CASSLVVGVQETQYF. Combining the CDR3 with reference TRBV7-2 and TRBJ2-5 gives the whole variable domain GAGVSQSPSNKVTEKGKDVELRCDPISGHTALYWYRQSLGQGLEFLIYFQGNSAPDKSGLPSDRFSAERTGGSVSTLTIQRTQQEDSAVYLCASSLVVGVQETQYFGPGTRLLVL.

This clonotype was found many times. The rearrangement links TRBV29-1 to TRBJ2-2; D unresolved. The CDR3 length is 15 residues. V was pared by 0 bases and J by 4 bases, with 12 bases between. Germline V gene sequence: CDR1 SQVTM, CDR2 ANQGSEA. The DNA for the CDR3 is TGCAGCGTTGAAGATCGTGGGGATGGCACCGGGGAGCTGTTTTTT. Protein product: CSVEDRGDGTGELFF.

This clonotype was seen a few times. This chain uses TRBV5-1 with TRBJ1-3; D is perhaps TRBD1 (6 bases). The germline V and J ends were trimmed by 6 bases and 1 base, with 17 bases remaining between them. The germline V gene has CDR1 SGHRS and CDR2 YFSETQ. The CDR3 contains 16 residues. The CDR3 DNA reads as TGCGCCAGCAACCCAGGGATAGGGGGGTCTGGAAACACCATATATTTT. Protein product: CASNPGIGGSGNTIYF.

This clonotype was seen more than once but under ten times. The CDR3 loop is CASSPLDVGTKNIQYF. In DNA form, the CDR3 reads TGCGCCAGCAGTCCCCTTGATGTTGGAACCAAAAACATTCAGTACTTC. The J gene is TRBJ2-4, the V gene TRBV4-1, with D hard to call. Looked up from germline, CDR1 is MGHRA and CDR2 is YSYEKL. The V end was cut by 6 bases, the J end by 2 bases, with 17 bases between. The CDR3 runs 16 residues.

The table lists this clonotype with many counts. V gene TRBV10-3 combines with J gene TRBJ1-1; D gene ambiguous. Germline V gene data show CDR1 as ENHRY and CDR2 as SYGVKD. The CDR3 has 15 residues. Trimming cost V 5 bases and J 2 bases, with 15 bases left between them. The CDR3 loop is CAISLWSVANTEAFF. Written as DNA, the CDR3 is TGTGCCATCAGTCTCTGGTCTGTAGCTAACACTGAAGCTTTCTTT.

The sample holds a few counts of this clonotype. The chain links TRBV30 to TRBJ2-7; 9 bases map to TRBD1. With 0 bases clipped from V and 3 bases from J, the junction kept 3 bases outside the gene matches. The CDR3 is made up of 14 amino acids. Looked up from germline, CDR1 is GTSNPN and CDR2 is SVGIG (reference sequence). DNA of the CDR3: TGTGCCTGGAGTGTACAGGGGGCGGTCTACGAGCAGTACTTC. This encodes CAWSVQGAVYEQYF.

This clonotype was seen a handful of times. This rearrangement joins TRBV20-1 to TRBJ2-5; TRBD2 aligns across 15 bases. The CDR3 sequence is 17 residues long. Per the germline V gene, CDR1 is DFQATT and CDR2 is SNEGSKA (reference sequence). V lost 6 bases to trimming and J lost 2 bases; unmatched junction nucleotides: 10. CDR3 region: CSAPPGLAGGFQETQYF. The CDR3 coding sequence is TGCAGTGCCCCCCCGGGACTAGCGGGGGGCTTTCAAGAGACCCAGTACTTC.

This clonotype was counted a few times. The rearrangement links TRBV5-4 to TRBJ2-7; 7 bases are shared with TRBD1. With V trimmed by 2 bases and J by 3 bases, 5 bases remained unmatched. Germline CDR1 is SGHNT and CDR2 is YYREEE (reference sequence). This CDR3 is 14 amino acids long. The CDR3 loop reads CASSFGPGGYEQYF. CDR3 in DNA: TGTGCCAGCAGCTTCGGTCCAGGGGGCTACGAGCAGTACTTC.

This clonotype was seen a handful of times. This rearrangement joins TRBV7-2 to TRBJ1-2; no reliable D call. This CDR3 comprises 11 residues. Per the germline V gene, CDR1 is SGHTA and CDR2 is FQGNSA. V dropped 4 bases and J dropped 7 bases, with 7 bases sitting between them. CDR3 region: CASSSYLGYTF. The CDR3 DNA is TGTGCCAGCAGCTCTTACCTTGGCTACACCTTC.

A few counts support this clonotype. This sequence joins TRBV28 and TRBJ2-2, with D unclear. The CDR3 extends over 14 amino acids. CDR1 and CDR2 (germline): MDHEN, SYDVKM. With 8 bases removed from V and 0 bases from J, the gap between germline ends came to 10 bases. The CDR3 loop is CASRTAPNTGELFF. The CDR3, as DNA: TGTGCCAGCCGGACCGCCCCGAACACCGGGGAGCTGTTTTTT.

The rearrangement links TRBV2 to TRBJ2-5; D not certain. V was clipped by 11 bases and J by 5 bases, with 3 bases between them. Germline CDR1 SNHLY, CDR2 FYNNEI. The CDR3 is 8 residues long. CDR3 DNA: TGTGCCTGTGAGACCCAGTACTTC. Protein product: CACETQYF.

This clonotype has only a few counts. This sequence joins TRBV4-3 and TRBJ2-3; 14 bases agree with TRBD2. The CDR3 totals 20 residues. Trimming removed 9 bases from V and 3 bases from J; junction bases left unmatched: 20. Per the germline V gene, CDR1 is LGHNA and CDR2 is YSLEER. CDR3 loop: CASKSPTSGGASTLTDTQYF. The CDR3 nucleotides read TGCGCCAGTAAATCCCCGACTAGCGGGGGGGCAAGTACCTTGACAGATACGCAGTATTTT.

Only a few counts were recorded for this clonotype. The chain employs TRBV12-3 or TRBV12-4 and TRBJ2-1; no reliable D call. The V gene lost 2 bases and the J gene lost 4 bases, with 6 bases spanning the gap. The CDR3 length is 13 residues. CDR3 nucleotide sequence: TGTGCCAGCAGTTTACAAAAATACAATGAGCAGTTCTTC. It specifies CASSLQKYNEQFF.

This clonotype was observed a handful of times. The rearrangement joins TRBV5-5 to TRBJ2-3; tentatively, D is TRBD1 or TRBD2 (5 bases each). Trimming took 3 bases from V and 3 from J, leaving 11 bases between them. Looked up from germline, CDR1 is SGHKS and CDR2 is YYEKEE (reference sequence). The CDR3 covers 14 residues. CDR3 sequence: CASSSGTNTDTQYF. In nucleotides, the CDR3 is TGTGCCAGCAGCTCCGGGACCAATACAGATACGCAGTATTTT. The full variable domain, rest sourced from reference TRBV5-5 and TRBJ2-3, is DAGVTQSPTHLIKTRGQQVTLRCSPISGHKSVSWYQQVLGQGPQFIFQYYEKEERGRGNFPDRFSARQFPNYSSELNVNALLLGDSALYLCASSSGTNTDTQYFGPGTRLTVL.

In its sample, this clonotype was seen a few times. The CDR3 loop is CATSGPMPTGDQPQHF. DNA for the CDR3: TGTGCCACCAGCGGCCCTATGCCGACAGGGGATCAGCCCCAGCATTTT. This rearrangement joins TRBV15 to TRBJ1-5, with 8 bases matching TRBD1. Per germline, CDR1 LNHNV and CDR2 YYDKDF (reference sequence). The ends lost 5 bases at V and 5 bases at J; junction bases unmatched: 11. The CDR3 length is 16 residues.